This TCR beta chain was identified in a study of T-cell reconstitution after alpha-beta-depleted transplantation in children. Preparation of the TCRbeta library used unique molecular identifiers. TCRdb passed the PCR reads through MiXCR, listing each CDR3 protein once. The sample contains approximately 590,000 distinct CDR3 sequences, roughly a tenth of which appear only once. This clonotype has more than one count but fewer than ten. V was trimmed by 10 bases and J by 0 bases, leaving 7 bases between them. Germline-derived CDR1 and CDR2 are MNHEY and SVGAGI. This CDR3 has 12 amino acids. This sequence was found in a human donor who donated a stem cell graft to a child with acute myeloid leukemia. Sequencing used PBMCs from the stem cell graft donor, obtained from the stem cell graft. The J gene is TRBJ2-4, the V gene TRBV6-5, with no clear D. In DNA form, the CDR3 reads TGTGCCACCACTGGAGCCAAAAACATTCAGTACTTC. This translates into CATTGAKNIQYF.